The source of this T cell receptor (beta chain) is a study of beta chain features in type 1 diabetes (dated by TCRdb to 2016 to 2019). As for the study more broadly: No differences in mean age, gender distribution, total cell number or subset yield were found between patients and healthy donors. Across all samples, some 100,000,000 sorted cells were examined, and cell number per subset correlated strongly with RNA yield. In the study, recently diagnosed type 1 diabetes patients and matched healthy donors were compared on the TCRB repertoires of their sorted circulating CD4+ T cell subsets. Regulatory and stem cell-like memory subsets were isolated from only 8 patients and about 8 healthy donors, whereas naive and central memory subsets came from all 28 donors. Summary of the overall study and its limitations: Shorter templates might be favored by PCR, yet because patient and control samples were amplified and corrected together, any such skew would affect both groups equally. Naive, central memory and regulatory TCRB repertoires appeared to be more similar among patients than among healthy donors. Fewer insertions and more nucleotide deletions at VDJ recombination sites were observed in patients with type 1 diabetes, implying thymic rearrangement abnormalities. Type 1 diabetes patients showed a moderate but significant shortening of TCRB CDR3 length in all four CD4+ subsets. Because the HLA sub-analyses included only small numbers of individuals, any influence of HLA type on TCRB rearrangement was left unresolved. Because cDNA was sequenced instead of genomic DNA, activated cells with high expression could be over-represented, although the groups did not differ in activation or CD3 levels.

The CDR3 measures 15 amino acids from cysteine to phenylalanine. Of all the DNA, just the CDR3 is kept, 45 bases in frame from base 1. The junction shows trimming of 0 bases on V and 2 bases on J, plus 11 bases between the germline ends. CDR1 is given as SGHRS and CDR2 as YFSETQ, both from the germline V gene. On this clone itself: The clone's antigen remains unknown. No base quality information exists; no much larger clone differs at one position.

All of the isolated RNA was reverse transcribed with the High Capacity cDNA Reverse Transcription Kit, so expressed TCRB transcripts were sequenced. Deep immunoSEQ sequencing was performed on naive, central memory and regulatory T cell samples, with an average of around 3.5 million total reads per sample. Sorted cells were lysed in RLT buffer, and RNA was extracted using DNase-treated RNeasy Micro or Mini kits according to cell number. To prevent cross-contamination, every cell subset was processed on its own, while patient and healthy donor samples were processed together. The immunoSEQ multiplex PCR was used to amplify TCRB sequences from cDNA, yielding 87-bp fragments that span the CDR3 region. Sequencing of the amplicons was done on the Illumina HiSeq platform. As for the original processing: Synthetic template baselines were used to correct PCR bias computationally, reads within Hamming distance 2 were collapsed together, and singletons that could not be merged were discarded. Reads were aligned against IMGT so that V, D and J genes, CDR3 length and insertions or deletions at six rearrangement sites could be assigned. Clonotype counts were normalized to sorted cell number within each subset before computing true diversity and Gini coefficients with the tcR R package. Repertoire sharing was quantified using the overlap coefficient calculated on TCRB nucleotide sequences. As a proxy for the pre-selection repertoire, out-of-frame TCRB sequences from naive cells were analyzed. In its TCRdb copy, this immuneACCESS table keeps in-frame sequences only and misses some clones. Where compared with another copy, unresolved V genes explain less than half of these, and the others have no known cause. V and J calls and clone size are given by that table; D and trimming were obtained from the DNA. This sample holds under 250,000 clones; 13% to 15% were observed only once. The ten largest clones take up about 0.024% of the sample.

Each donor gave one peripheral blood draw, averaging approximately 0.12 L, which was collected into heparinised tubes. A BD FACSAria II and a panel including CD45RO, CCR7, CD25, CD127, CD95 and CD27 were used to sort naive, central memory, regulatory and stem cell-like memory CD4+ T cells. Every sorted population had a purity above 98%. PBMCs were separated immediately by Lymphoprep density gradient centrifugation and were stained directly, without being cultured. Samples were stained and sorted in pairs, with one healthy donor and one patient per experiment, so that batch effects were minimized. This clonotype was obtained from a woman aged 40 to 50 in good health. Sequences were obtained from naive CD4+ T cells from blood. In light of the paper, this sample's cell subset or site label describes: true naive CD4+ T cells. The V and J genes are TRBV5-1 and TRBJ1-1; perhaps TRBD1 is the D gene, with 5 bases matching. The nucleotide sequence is TGCGCCAGCAGCTTGGTCATCCAGGGAAACACTGAAGCTTTCTTT. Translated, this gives CASSLVIQGNTEAFF.